The 21 T cell receptor beta chains below were found in one sample sequenced in a study of STAT5B mutations in CD4+ large granular lymphocyte leukemia. The data were produced by immunoSEQ multiplex PCR, yet TCRdb's version contains in-frame clones alone and is incomplete. The data contain more than 25,000 clones, approximately 79% of them singletons. Sequencing was done on a sample of CD4+ T cells from blood buffy coats. Source of these receptors: a human donor in good health.

The rearrangement joins TRBV18 to TRBJ1-6; unclear D gene. The germline gives CDR1 KGHSH, CDR2 LQKENI. This CDR3 has 15 amino acids. V was trimmed by 1 base and J by 10 bases, leaving 14 bases between them. CDR3 sequence reads: CASSPRGVVGSPLHF. The DNA for the CDR3 is TGTGCCAGCTCACCACGCGGGGTGGTGGGGTCACCCCTCCACTTT.

J is TRBJ2-2 and V is TRBV2, with a tentative D call TRBD1 (5 bases). Trimming pared 4 bases from V and 8 bases from J, leaving 8 bases between. The germline V gene has CDR1 SNHLY and CDR2 FYNNEI. The CDR3 is 12 amino acids. DNA for the CDR3: TGTGCCAGCAGTGCAGGGCCTGGGGAGCTGTTTTTT. This translates into CASSAGPGELFF.

This sequence joins TRBV11-3 and TRBJ2-1; the D gene is possibly TRBD2 (5 bases). The V gene's germline CDR1 is SGHNT and CDR2 YENEEA. V lost 4 bases, J lost 9 bases, and 10 bases lay in between. CDR3 length: 12 amino acids. CDR3 in amino acids: CASSSQDSEQFF. CDR3 nucleotide sequence: TGTGCCAGCAGCTCGCAGGACTCTGAGCAGTTCTTC.

V and J are TRBV25-1 and TRBJ1-5, with 8 bases lining up with TRBD1. Per the germline V gene, CDR1 is MGHDK and CDR2 is SYGVNS. J lost 2 bases, V lost 4 bases, and 4 bases had no gene match. The CDR3 extends over 15 amino acids. The CDR3 DNA follows: TGTGCCAGCAGTGCCGAGGGACAGGGCAATCAGCCCCAGCATTTT. The encoded protein is CASSAEGQGNQPQHF.

The chain employs TRBV4-3 and TRBJ2-1; TRBD1 aligns across 8 bases. The V segment lost 4 bases and the J segment 8 bases; nucleotides outside the gene matches: 7. The CDR3 consists of 14 residues. Germline V gene lookup returns CDR1 LGHNA and CDR2 YSLEER. The CDR3 loop reads CASSPGQGNYEQFF. CDR3 bases: TGCGCCAGCAGCCCCGGACAGGGCAACTATGAGCAGTTCTTC.

The V gene is TRBV7-2, the J gene TRBJ2-1; maybe TRBD2 (5 bases). This CDR3 region has 14 residues. Germline V CDR1 and CDR2: SGHTA, FQGNSA. V lost 1 base to trimming and J lost 8 bases, with 12 bases between them. CDR3 amino acids: CASSLVRGIDEQFF. For the CDR3, the DNA is TGTGCCAGCAGCTTAGTTAGAGGGATCGATGAGCAGTTCTTC.

V is TRBV6-6 and J is TRBJ1-3, with a possible D match to TRBD1 (5 bases). The ends were cut back, 4 bases at V and 0 bases at J, with 10 bases in the middle. This CDR3 region has 15 residues. Germline CDR1 MNHNY, CDR2 SVGAGI (reference sequence). The CDR3 bases are TGTGCCAGCAGTTTGGGGACTGCCTCTGGAAACACCATATATTTT. Amino acids: CASSLGTASGNTIYF.

This clone showed up just once. The chain carries TRBV19 and TRBJ2-7; possibly TRBD1 for D (6 bases). Germline-derived CDR1 and CDR2 are LNHDA and SQIVND (reference sequence). This CDR3 comprises 16 residues. Deletions cut 6 bases from V and 3 bases from J, with 21 bases between. CDR3: CASSDMGTPSLYEQYF. The CDR3 bases are TGTGCCAGTAGCGACATGGGGACACCTTCTCTCTACGAGCAGTACTTC.

The chain recombines TRBV5-1 with TRBJ1-4; D not resolved. V shed 1 base and J shed 3 bases, with 7 bases lying between them. This CDR3 spans 14 amino acids. CDR1 and CDR2 (germline): SGHRS, YFSETQ. The CDR3 region is CASSLSVSNEKLFF. CDR3 DNA: TGCGCCAGCAGCTTGAGTGTCTCTAATGAAAAACTGTTTTTT.

The J gene is TRBJ2-3, the V gene TRBV28; 7 nucleotides agree with TRBD2. The V and J ends lost 7 bases and 3 bases, in that order; junction bases with no gene match: 10. The CDR3 loop spans 15 amino acids. The germline V gene encodes CDR1 MDHEN and CDR2 SYDVKM. DNA of the CDR3: TGTGCCAGCAATGGTGCAACGGGGGGTACAGATACGCAGTATTTT. Amino acids: CASNGATGGTDTQYF.

This clone was observed a handful of times. The V gene is TRBV2, the J gene TRBJ2-2; no clear D. Germline lookup yields CDR1 SNHLY and CDR2 FYNNEI. This CDR3 contains 15 residues. Trimming took 1 base from V and 1 from J, leaving 7 bases between them. The CDR3 loop reads CASSEGSQNTGELFF. CDR3 bases: TGTGCCAGCAGTGAAGGTAGCCAGAACACCGGGGAGCTGTTTTTT.

The V call is TRBV28, the J call TRBJ1-1; maybe TRBD1 (5 bases). V dropped 7 bases and J dropped 2 bases, with 14 bases sitting between them. The CDR3 extends over 14 amino acids. The germline CDR1 and CDR2 sequences are MDHEN and SYDVKM. CDR3 region: CASTLPRDNTEAFF. CDR3 in DNA: TGTGCCAGCACCCTCCCCAGGGACAACACTGAAGCTTTCTTT.

This clone was recorded only once. The chain employs TRBV5-8 and TRBJ2-1, with TRBD2 matching 10 bases. The CDR3 is made up of 18 amino acids. CDR1 SGHTS and CDR2 YDEGEE come from the germline V gene. J was trimmed by 6 bases and V by 4 bases; bases with no gene match: 16. As DNA, the CDR3 is TGTGCCAGCAGCCAACGCACAAAACTAGCGGGGCAAAGCAATGAGCAGTTCTTC. Its protein is CASSQRTKLAGQSNEQFF.

This chain uses TRBV5-5 with TRBJ2-1, with no clear D. This CDR3 spans 14 amino acids. Germline loops: CDR1 SGHKS, CDR2 YYEKEE (reference sequence). The V end lost 4 bases, the J end lost 9 bases, and 17 bases lay between the germline ends. The CDR3 DNA is TGTGCCAGCAGCCCATTTGAGCCGAAGGGTGAGCAGTTCTTC. Its protein product is CASSPFEPKGEQFF.

The sample holds one count of this clone. The chain employs TRBV19 and TRBJ2-2; D is undetermined. CDR1 and CDR2 from the germline V gene are LNHDA and SQIVND (reference sequence). The CDR3 is made up of 17 amino acids. V lost 5 bases and J lost 4, with 20 bases in between. The chain's CDR3 is CASSPSGPSLGTGELFF. CDR3 nucleotides: TGTGCCAGTAGTCCTTCTGGGCCTTCGTTAGGCACCGGGGAGCTGTTTTTT.

This clone was seen only a few times. The chain combines TRBV4-1 with TRBJ1-5; D is undetermined. V lost 1 base to trimming and J lost 4 bases, with 8 bases between them. From germline, CDR1 is MGHRA and CDR2 YSYEKL. This CDR3 has 14 residues. CDR3 region: CASSQAVGNQPQHF. CDR3 coding DNA: TGCGCCAGCAGCCAAGCGGTGGGGAATCAGCCCCAGCATTTT.

The chain employs TRBV9 and TRBJ2-3; D is possibly TRBD2 (6 bases). Germline V gene sequence: CDR1 SGDLS, CDR2 YYNGEE. V was pared by 4 bases and J by 0 bases, with 12 bases between. CDR3 size: 15 residues. The chain's CDR3 is CASSSGGRSTDTQYF. In nucleotides, the CDR3 is TGTGCCAGCAGCAGTGGGGGGAGGAGCACAGATACGCAGTATTTT.

This chain links TRBV2 with TRBJ2-3; 10 bases are a match to TRBD2. The CDR3 extends over 16 amino acids. CDR1 is SNHLY, CDR2 FYNNEI, per germline. The ends lost 6 bases at V and 4 bases at J; junction bases unmatched: 10. CDR3 sequence reads: CASRGSGGAPPDTQYF. DNA for the CDR3: TGTGCCAGCAGGGGGAGCGGGGGGGCCCCCCCAGATACGCAGTATTTT.

This clone was counted between two and nine times. The chain couples TRBV11-2 to TRBJ1-3; D not resolved. CDR3 length equals 15 residues. Trimming cost V 6 bases and J 0 bases, with 12 bases left between them. Germline V gene lookup returns CDR1 SGHAT and CDR2 FQNNGV. As DNA, the CDR3 is TGTGCCAGCAGGTCGACAAGTAACTCTGGAAACACCATATATTTT. It yields the protein CASRSTSNSGNTIYF.

This rearrangement joins TRBV6-1 to TRBJ2-7; D could derive from TRBD1 or TRBD2 (5 bases each). The germline V gene has CDR1 MNHNS and CDR2 SASEGT. V shed 0 bases and J shed 4 bases, with 10 bases lying between them. The CDR3 runs 14 residues. The CDR3 loop reads CASSEAGERYEQYV. CDR3 DNA sequence: TGTGCCAGCAGTGAAGCGGGGGAAAGATACGAGCAGTACGTC.

This clone has just one count. V is TRBV5-1 and J is TRBJ2-3, with D perhaps matching TRBD2 (7 bases). Germline V gene lookup returns CDR1 SGHRS and CDR2 YFSETQ. V gave up 4 bases and J gave up 4 bases, with 16 bases separating them. This CDR3 has 15 amino acids. The CDR3 loop reads CASSPVGGGPDTQYF. For the CDR3, the DNA is TGCGCCAGCAGCCCCGTGGGGGGGGGCCCAGATACGCAGTATTTT.